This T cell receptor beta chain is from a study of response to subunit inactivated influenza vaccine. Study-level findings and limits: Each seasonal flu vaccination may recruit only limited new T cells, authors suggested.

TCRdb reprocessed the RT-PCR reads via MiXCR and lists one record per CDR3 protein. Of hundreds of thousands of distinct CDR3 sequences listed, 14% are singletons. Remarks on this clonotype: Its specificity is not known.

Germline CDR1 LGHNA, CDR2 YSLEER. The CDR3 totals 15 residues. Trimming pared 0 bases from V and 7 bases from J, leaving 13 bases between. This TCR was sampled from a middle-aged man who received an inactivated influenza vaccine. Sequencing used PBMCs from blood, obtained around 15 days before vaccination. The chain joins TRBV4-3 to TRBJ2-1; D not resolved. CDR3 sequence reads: CASSQDRQPVNEQFF. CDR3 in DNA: TGCGCCAGCAGCCAAGACCGGCAGCCTGTTAATGAGCAGTTCTTC.